The clone carrying this T cell receptor (beta chain) came up a few times. Its specificity is unknown. Only healthy Caucasians were included as donors. These data come from a study of identical twins. Whole-study findings and limits: There were fewer insertions in abundant cord blood beta clonotypes, but memory repertoires showed no such pattern.

One entry per CDR3 protein results from TCRdb running MiXCR on the 5' RACE reads. The sample has just under 550,000 distinct CDR3 sequences; 15% are singletons. V trimming: 5 bases; J trimming: 5 bases; junction bases outside the gene matches: 8. This CDR3 spans 15 amino acids. Per the germline V gene, CDR1 is SGHRS and CDR2 is YFSETQ. These records were also assigned to another study, of yellow fever vaccine responses in identical twins. From that paper: In identical twins, vaccine T cell responses appeared partly shared and partly individual.

This TCR was recovered from a young woman in good health. The chain is built from TRBV5-1 and TRBJ2-5; 11 nucleotides agree with TRBD2. Material for sequencing was CD4+ T cells sorted from blood. The CDR3 coding sequence is TGCGCCAGCAGTATAGCGGGAGGGTTTGGCGAGACCCAGTACTTC. Protein sequence: CASSIAGGFGETQYF. The entire variable domain, with the rest obtained from reference TRBV5-1 and TRBJ2-5, is as follows: KAGVTQTPRYLIKTRGQQVTLSCSPISGHRSVSWYQQTPGQGLQFLFEYFSETQRNKGNFPGRFSGRQFSNSRSEMNVSTLELGDSALYLCASSIAGGFGETQYFGPGTRLLVL.